This TCR beta chain is from a study of blood T cells in healthy people across ages. Primers used in a second PCR of about 7 to 12 cycles were a sample-barcoded 5' primer and a J-beta primer mix. MiXCR, applied by TCRdb to the 5' RACE reads, yields one record per CDR3 protein. Of 1.5 million to 2 million distinct CDR3 sequences in the sample, about 50% were seen once. Germline V CDR1 and CDR2: SGHTA, FQGNSA. The CDR3 covers 13 residues. V dropped 2 bases and J dropped 7 bases, with 9 bases sitting between them. The chain uses TRBV7-2 and TRBJ1-5; possibly TRBD1 for D (6 bases). The clonotype was recovered from a woman aged 40 to 50 in good health. The sample taken for sequencing was blood. CDR3 coding DNA: TGTGCCAGCAGCTTAATTGGGGGCCAGCCCCAGCATTTT. Encoded protein: CASSLIGGQPQHF.